This T cell receptor (beta chain) is drawn from a study of tumor-infiltrating lymphocytes in primary liver carcinoma. Across the study: Roughly 3.5 to 8 million productive TCRbeta reads were obtained per sample, with similar numbers across tissue types. Broader study findings: It was in tumors, not blood, that the top-250-clone fraction was significantly higher (p = 0.039).

TCR beta cDNA came from about 500 ng total RNA, primed with a constant-region primer. Investigators got TCR beta libraries out of three nested multiplex PCR rounds, done with slightly modified ARM-PCR. Each of the first two PCR rounds ran approximately 9 cycles with TRBV1-TRBV30 forward and C-beta reverse primers. TCRdb reanalysed the multiplex PCR reads using MiXCR and keeps one entry per CDR3 protein. The data show tens of thousands of distinct CDR3 sequences, over 60% seen once. Germline V gene lookup returns CDR1 MNHEY and CDR2 SVGAGI. The CDR3 is made up of 15 amino acids. V shed 2 bases and J 14 bases; nucleotides not matched to a gene: 16. Co-extracted RNA and DNA came from around 20-30 mg of unsorted bulk tissue. The study enrolled treatment-naive patients with chronic HBV infection. Note on this clonotype: Its antigen remains unidentified.

The sequencing sample was made of liver tumor tissue from sampling region 1. Subset of the sample: tumor region T1, superior pole. The TCR originated in a man aged 35 to 55 with primary liver carcinoma and hepatitis B virus infection. This chain uses TRBV6-5 with TRBJ2-3; 7 bases line up with TRBD1. The DNA of the CDR3 is TGTGCCAGCAGTTACCGGGACAGAAGCACAGATACGTTGTATTTT. It encodes CASSYRDRSTDTLYF.